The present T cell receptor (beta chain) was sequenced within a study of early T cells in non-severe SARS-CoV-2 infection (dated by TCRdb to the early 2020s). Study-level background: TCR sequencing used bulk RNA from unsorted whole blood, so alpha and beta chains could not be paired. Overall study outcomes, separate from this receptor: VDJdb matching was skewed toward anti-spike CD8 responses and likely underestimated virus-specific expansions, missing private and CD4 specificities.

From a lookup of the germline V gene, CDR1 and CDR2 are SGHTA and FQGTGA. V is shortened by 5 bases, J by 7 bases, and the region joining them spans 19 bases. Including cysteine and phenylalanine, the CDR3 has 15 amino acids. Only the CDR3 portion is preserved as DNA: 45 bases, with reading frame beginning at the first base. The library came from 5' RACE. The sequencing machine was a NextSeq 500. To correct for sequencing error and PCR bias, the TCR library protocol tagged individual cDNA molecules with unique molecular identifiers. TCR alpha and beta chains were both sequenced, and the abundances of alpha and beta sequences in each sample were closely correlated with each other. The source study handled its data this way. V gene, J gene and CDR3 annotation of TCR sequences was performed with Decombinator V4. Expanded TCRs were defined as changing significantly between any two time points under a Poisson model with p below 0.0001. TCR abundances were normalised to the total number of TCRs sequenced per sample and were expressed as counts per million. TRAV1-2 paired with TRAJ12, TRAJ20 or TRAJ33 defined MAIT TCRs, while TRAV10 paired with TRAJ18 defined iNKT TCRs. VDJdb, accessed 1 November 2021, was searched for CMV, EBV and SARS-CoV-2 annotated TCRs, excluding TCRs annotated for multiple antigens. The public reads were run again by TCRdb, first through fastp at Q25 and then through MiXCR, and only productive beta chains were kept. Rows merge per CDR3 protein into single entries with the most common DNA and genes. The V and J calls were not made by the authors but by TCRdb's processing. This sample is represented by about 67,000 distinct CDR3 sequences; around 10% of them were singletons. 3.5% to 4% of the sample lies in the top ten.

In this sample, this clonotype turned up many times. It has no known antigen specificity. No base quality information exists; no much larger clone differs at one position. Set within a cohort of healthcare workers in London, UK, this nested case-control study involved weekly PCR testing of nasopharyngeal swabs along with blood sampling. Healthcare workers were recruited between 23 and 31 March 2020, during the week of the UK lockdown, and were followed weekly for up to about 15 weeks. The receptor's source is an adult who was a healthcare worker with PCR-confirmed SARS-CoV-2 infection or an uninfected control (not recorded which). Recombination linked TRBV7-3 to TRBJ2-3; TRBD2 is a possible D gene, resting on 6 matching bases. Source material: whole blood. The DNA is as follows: TGTGCCAGCAGCCGGGACTCCGCGATGCTATATACGCAGTATTTT. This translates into CASSRDSAMLYTQYF.